This entry lists 11 T cell receptor beta chains sequenced from one sample in a study of early stage breast cancer tumors. The assay was immunoSEQ multiplex PCR, and TCRdb's table has in-frame clones only and misses some. The sample has about 30,000 clones; 72% are singletons. Sequenced input: blood. Receptor source: a person aged 45 to 59 with breast cancer.

V is TRBV2 and J is TRBJ2-5; D ambiguous. Germline assignment: CDR1 SNHLY and CDR2 FYNNEI. Trimming took 7 bases from V and 2 from J, leaving 11 bases between them. The CDR3 has 13 residues. Here the CDR3 DNA reads TGTGCCAGCAACCCGAATTCGCAAGAGACCCAGTACTTC. It translates to CASNPNSQETQYF.

The chain links TRBV7-2 to TRBJ1-1, with D hard to call. The CDR3 extends over 15 amino acids. Trimming took off 7 bases at V and 3 bases at J, with 18 bases between the two ends. The germline V gene has CDR1 SGHTA and CDR2 FQGNSA. CDR3 sequence: CASTYLLTGDTEAFF. DNA for the CDR3: TGTGCCAGCACCTACTTGTTAACTGGGGACACTGAAGCTTTCTTT.

This rearrangement joins TRBV20-1 to TRBJ2-5, with D hard to call. V was cut by 8 bases and J by 0 bases, with 7 bases left in between. In germline, CDR1 is DFQATT, CDR2 SNEGSKA (reference sequence). The CDR3 is 11 residues long. CDR3 nucleotide sequence: TGCAGTACGGACGACCAAGAGACCCAGTACTTC. Translated: CSTDDQETQYF.

The J gene is TRBJ1-5, the V gene TRBV28, with TRBD1 identical over 11 bases. This CDR3 contains 18 residues. V was clipped by 6 bases and J by 0 bases; unmatched bases: 10. CDR1 MDHEN and CDR2 SYDVKM come from the germline V gene. CDR3 residues: CASREGQGGVYSNQPQHF. As DNA, the CDR3 is TGTGCCAGCAGGGAGGGACAGGGGGGGGTTTATAGCAATCAGCCCCAGCATTTT.

The genes are TRBV10-3 and TRBJ1-3; D remains ambiguous. The CDR3 is made up of 18 amino acids. CDR1 and CDR2 from the germline V gene are ENHRY and SYGVKD. The V end lost 0 bases, the J end lost 0 bases, and 15 bases lay between the germline ends. The CDR3 DNA follows: TGTGCCATCAGTGAGTCGAGAGGAGGGTCGAGCTCTGGAAACACCATATATTTT. This encodes CAISESRGGSSSGNTIYF.

The V gene is TRBV11-2, the J gene TRBJ2-7; D possibly uses TRBD1 or TRBD2 (5 bases each). Trimming removed 1 base from V and 4 bases from J, with 8 bases in between. This CDR3 spans 13 amino acids. The germline CDR1 and CDR2 sequences are SGHAT and FQNNGV. The CDR3 DNA reads TGTGCCAGCAGCTTAGGGGACCAATACGAGCAGTACTTC. It translates to CASSLGDQYEQYF.

Only a few counts were recorded for this clone. The chain is built from TRBV30 and TRBJ1-2, with 8 bases matching TRBD1. The CDR3 consists of 14 residues. Germline V lookup: CDR1 GTSNPN, CDR2 SVGIG (reference sequence). J was trimmed by 8 bases and V by 3 bases; bases with no gene match: 11. CDR3 amino acids: CAWRSNGQGRGYTF. CDR3 in DNA: TGTGCCTGGAGATCTAACGGACAGGGACGCGGCTACACCTTC.

The genes are TRBV11-2 and TRBJ2-5; D ambiguous. Trimming cost V 3 bases and J 2 bases, with 7 bases left between them. The CDR3 contains 13 residues. Germline V gene lookup returns CDR1 SGHAT and CDR2 FQNNGV. The CDR3 here is CASSFGGQETQYF. In nucleotides, the CDR3 is TGTGCCAGCAGCTTTGGTGGTCAAGAGACCCAGTACTTC.

The chain joins TRBV19 to TRBJ2-7; no clear D gene. V was pared by 1 base and J by 7 bases, with 17 bases between. This CDR3 has 15 amino acids. Per the germline V gene, CDR1 is LNHDA and CDR2 is SQIVND (reference sequence). In DNA form, the CDR3 reads TGTGCCAGTAGTATAGCCAGCAGGTCAATGGGGGAGCAGTACTTC. It codes for CASSIASRSMGEQYF. Filled out from reference TRBV19 and TRBJ2-7, the complete variable domain reads DGGITQSPKYLFRKEGQNVTLSCEQNLNHDAMYWYRQDPGQGLRLIYYSQIVNDFQKGDIAEGYSVSREKKESFPLTVTSAQKNPTAFYLCASSIASRSMGEQYFGPGTRLTVT.

The V and J genes are TRBV18 and TRBJ2-5; 13 positions match TRBD2. Germline CDR1 is KGHSH and CDR2 is LQKENI. The CDR3 has 16 residues. With V trimmed by 4 bases and J by 5 bases, 7 bases remained unmatched. The CDR3 spells CASSLWTSGSWETQYF. The DNA for the CDR3 is TGTGCCAGCTCACTCTGGACTAGCGGGAGTTGGGAGACCCAGTACTTC.

The V and J genes are TRBV19 and TRBJ2-6; D may be TRBD1 (6 bases). Germline V CDR1 and CDR2: LNHDA, SQIVND (reference sequence). The CDR3 has 14 amino acids. V dropped 7 bases and J dropped 1 base, with 8 bases sitting between them. The CDR3 coding sequence is TGTGCCAGTATTGGGACATCTGGGGCCAACGTCCTGACTTTC. This sequence encodes CASIGTSGANVLTF.